The subject of this entry is one T cell receptor beta chain. The data were obtained in a study of blood T cell repertoires in COVID-19. The overall study: COVID-19 samples collected from the United States, Italy and Spain covered acute and convalescent phases. Sample material is recorded as cDNA or gDNA derived from T cells, B-cell-depleted T cells, or PBMCs.

Original handling: It was from reference gene primer amplification that nucleated cell counts were estimated. Repertoires were generated with immunoSEQ multiplex PCR, while TCRdb's copy carries only in-frame clones and drops some. V and J calls plus clone size are reproduced from that table; the DNA served to infer D and trimming. The table has 210,000 or so clones, around nine tenths seen once; the top ten hold around 6.6%. Trimming removed 3 bases at V and 0 bases at J, with 11 bases between. Germline V CDR1 and CDR2: KGHSH, LQKENI. The CDR3 is 15 residues long. The receptor was derived from a man aged 40-49 years with acute or convalescent COVID-19. The chain couples TRBV18 to TRBJ1-1; no reliable D call. The sequenced sample was peripheral blood. CDR3 loop: CASSPQAGMNTEAFF. DNA for the CDR3: TGTGCCAGCTCACCCCAGGCAGGAATGAACACTGAAGCTTTCTTT.